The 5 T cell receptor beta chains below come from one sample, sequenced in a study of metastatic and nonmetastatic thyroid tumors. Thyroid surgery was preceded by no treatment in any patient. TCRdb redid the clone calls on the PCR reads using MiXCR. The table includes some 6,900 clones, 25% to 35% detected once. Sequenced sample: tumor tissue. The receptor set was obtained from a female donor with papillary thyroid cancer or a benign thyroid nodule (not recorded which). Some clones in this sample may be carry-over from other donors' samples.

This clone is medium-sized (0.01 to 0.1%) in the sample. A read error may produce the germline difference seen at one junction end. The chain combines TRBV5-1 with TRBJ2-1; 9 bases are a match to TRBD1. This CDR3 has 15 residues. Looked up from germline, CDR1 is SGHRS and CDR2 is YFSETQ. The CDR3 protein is CASSTGTGIYYEQFF. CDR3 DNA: TGCGCCAGCAGTACCGGGACAGGGATCTACTATGAGCAGTTCTTC.

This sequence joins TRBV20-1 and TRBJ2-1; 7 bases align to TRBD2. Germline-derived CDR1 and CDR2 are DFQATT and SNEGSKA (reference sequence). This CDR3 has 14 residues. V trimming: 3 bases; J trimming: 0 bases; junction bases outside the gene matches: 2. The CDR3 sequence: CSASGRYSYNEQFF. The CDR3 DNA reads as TGCAGTGCTAGCGGGAGGTACTCCTACAATGAGCAGTTCTTC.

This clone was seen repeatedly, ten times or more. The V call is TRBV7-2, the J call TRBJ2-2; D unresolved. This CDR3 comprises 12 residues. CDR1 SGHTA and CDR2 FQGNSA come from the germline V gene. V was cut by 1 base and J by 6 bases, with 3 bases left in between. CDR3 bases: TGTGCCAGCAGCTTAGGGTCCGGGGAGCTGTTTTTT. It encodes CASSLGSGELFF.

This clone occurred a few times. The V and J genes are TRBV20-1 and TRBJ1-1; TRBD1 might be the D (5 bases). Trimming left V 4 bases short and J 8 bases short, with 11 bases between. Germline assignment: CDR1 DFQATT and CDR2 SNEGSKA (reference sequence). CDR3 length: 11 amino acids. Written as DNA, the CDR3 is TGCAGTGCTATATCATACAGGGAAGCTTTCTTT. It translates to CSAISYREAFF.

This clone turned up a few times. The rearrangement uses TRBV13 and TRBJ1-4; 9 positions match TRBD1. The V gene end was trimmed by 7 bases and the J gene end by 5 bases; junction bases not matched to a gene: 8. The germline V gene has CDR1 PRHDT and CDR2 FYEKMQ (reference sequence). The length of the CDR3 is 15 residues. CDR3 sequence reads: CASTGGTGPNEKLFF. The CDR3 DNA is TGTGCCAGCACCGGGGGGACAGGGCCCAATGAAAAACTGTTTTTT.